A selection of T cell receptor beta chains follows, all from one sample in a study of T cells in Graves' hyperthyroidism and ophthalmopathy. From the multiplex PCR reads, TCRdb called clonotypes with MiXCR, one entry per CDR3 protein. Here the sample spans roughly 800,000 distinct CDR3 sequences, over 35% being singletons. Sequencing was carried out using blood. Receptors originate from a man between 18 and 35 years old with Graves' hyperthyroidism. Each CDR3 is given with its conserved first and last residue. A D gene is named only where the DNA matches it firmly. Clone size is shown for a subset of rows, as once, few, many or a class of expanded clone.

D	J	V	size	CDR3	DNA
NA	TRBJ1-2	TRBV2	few	CASPYEGGYTF	TGTGCCAGCCCCTACGAGGGCGGCTACACCTTC
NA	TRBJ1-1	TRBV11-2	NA	CASISQGWTEAFF	TGTGCCAGCATCTCTCAGGGTTGGACTGAAGCTTTCTTT
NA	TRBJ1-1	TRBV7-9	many	CASSLANSEAFF	TGTGCCAGCAGCTTAGCGAACAGTGAAGCTTTCTTT
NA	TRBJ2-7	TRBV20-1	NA	CSAEPLATEYLYEQYF	TGCAGTGCTGAACCCCTAGCGACAGAGTACCTCTACGAGCAGTACTTC
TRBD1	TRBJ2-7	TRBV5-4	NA	CASSVPGQFYEQYF	TGTGCCAGCAGCGTACCGGGACAGTTCTACGAGCAGTACTTC
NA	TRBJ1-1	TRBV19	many	CASSNQASEAFF	TGTGCCAGTAGTAACCAGGCCAGTGAAGCTTTCTTT
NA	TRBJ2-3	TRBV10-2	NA	CASSAEGHTDTQYF	TGCGCCAGCAGTGCGGAGGGGCACACAGATACGCAGTATTTT
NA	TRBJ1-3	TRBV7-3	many	CASSPPSGNTIYF	TGTGCCAGCAGCCCCCCTTCTGGAAACACCATATATTTT
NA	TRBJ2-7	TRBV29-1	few	CSVESEGGLTYEQYF	TGCAGCGTTGAAAGTGAGGGGGGGCTTACCTACGAGCAGTACTTC
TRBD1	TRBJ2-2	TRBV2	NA	CASSLEDRESGELFF	TGTGCCAGCAGCCTAGAAGACAGGGAAAGTGGGGAGCTGTTTTTT
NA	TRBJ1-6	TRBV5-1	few	CASSRAVGEGNSPLHF	TGCGCCAGCAGCCGAGCGGTAGGGGAGGGGAATTCACCCCTCCACTTT
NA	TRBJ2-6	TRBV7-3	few	CASSPRGSADYSGANVLTF	TGTGCCAGCAGCCCCCGGGGGTCGGCGGACTACTCTGGGGCCAACGTCCTGACTTTC
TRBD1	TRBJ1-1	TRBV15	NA	CATSRASGGRKTEAFF	TGTGCCACCAGCAGAGCCTCAGGGGGGCGAAAAACTGAAGCTTTCTTT
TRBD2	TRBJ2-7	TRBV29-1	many	CSVREVYEQYF	TGCAGCGTACGGGAGGTCTACGAGCAGTACTTC
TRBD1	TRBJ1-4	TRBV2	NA	CASSQDRGGSEKLFF	TGTGCCAGCAGTCAAGACAGGGGAGGGAGTGAAAAACTGTTTTTT
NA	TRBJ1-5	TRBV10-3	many	CAISESGSGQPQHF	TGTGCCATCAGTGAGTCAGGGTCTGGGCAGCCCCAGCATTTT
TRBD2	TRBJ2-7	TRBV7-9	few	CASSRYLGTSGTIYEQYF	TGTGCCAGCAGTCGCTACCTTGGGACTAGCGGAACGATCTACGAGCAGTACTTC
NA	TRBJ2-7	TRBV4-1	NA	CASSQADSYEQYF	TGCGCCAGCAGCCAGGCAGACTCCTACGAGCAGTACTTC
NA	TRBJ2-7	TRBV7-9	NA	CASSLDRGADSYEQYF	TGTGCCAGCAGCTTAGATCGGGGGGCGGACTCCTACGAGCAGTACTTC
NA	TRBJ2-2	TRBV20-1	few	CSASGTVDTGELFF	TGCAGTGCATCCGGGACCGTTGACACCGGGGAGCTGTTTTTT
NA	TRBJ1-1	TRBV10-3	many	CAISERQGSTEAFF	TGTGCCATCAGTGAGAGGCAGGGGAGCACTGAAGCTTTCTTT
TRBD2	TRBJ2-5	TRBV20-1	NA	CSARPTSGTQYF	TGCAGTGCTAGACCGACTAGCGGGACCCAGTACTTC
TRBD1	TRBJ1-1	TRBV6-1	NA	CASTIELGGLVAEAFF	TGTGCCAGCACCATCGAACTAGGGGGCTTGGTCGCTGAAGCTTTCTTT
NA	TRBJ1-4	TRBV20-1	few	CSALEAGAIEKLFF	TGCAGTGCCTTGGAGGCAGGGGCTATCGAAAAACTGTTTTTT
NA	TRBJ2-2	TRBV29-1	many	CSVKGHGGFHTGELFF	TGCAGCGTTAAGGGTCATGGAGGGTTTCACACCGGGGAGCTGTTTTTT
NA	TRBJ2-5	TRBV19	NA	CASSIQGPEETQYF	TGTGCCAGTAGTATCCAGGGGCCCGAAGAGACCCAGTACTTC
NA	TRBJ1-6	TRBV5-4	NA	CASRGGNYNSPLHF	TGTGCCAGCAGGGGGGGCAATTATAATTCACCCCTCCACTTT
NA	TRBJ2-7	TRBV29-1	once	CSVEGDGTYEQYF	TGCAGCGTCGAAGGTGACGGCACCTACGAGCAGTACTTC
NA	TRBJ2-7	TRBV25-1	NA	CASSLQQDYSEQYF	TGTGCCAGCAGTTTACAACAGGATTATAGTGAGCAGTACTTC
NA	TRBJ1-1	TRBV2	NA	CASSLSGGQLNTEAFF	TGTGCCAGCAGTTTAAGCGGGGGGCAGCTGAACACTGAAGCTTTCTTT
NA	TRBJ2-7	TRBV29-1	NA	CSVVSGDTHYEQYF	TGCAGCGTTGTATCGGGGGACACTCACTACGAGCAGTACTTC
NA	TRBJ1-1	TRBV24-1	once	CATSEAGRYTEAFF	TGTGCCACCAGTGAGGCAGGGCGGTACACTGAAGCTTTCTTT
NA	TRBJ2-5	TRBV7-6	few	CASSLTGGWRETQYF	TGTGCCAGCAGCTTAACTGGGGGGTGGAGAGAGACCCAGTACTTC
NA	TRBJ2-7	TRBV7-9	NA	CASSPYPGPPSYEQYF	TGTGCCAGCAGCCCCTACCCCGGCCCCCCTTCCTACGAGCAGTACTTC
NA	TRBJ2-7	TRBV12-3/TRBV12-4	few	CASSYGEVGGAEQYF	TGTGCCAGCAGTTACGGCGAGGTTGGCGGGGCCGAGCAGTACTTC
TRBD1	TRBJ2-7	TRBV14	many	CASSPRGQGVNEQYF	TGTGCCAGCAGCCCGAGAGGACAGGGAGTAAACGAGCAGTACTTC
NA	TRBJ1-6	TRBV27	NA	CASSSWERNNSPLHF	TGTGCCAGCAGTTCTTGGGAAAGAAATAATTCACCCCTCCACTTT
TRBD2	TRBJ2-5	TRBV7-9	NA	CASSHKLAGVETQYF	TGCGCCAGCAGCCACAAACTAGCGGGAGTGGAGACCCAGTACTTC
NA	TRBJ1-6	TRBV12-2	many	CASRLGAVSNSPLHF	TGTGCAAGTCGATTAGGCGCAGTCTCGAATTCACCCCTCCACTTT
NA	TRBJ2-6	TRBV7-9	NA	CASSLLPDVTEAF	TGTGCCAGCAGCTTGTTGCCAGACGTCACTGAAGCTTTC
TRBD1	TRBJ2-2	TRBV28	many	CASRTGTNTGELFF	TGTGCCAGCAGGACAGGGACGAACACCGGGGAGCTGTTTTTT
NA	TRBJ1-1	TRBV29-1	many	CSAFARNTEAFF	TGCAGCGCCTTCGCCAGAAACACTGAAGCTTTCTTT
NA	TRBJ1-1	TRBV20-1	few	CSARDTLAPMNTEAFF	TGCAGTGCTAGAGATACCCTGGCACCTATGAACACTGAAGCTTTCTTT
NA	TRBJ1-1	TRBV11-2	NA	CASSLDGRRGMNTEAFF	TGTGCCAGCAGCTTAGATGGTAGGAGGGGAATGAACACTGAAGCTTTCTTT
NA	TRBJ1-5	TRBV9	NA	CASSSNKGQPQHF	TGTGCCAGCAGCTCGAACAAGGGCCAGCCCCAGCATTTT
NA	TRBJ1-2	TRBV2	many	CASRDGYGYTF	TGTGCCAGCAGGGACGGCTATGGCTACACCTTC
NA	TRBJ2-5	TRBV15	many	CATSRGLDETQYF	TGTGCCACCAGCAGAGGACTAGACGAGACCCAGTACTTC
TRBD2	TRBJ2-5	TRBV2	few	CASSSGTRNGETQYF	TGTGCCAGCAGTTCGGGGACTAGGAATGGGGAGACCCAGTACTTC